This T cell receptor (beta chain) appears in the sequencing data of a study of T cell responses to AZD1222 COVID-19 vaccine. Study results and caveats: Unmutated variant regions are reportedly the target of nearly half of TCRs that are spike-specific. Possibly, clonal diversity was underestimated; donors were largely white British and included more females. Repertoires were sampled only after the peak T cell response.

V lost 0 bases and J lost 4, with 9 bases in between. The CDR3 totals 14 residues. Germline CDR1 is MNHEY and CDR2 is SMNVEV (reference sequence). A remark on this clone: The antigen is unknown.

The method was immunoSEQ multiplex PCR; TCRdb's version includes in-frame clones alone and lacks a portion of them. The sample has 200,000 or so clones, roughly 92% seen once. J is TRBJ1-1 and V is TRBV27, with D unclear. This TCR was recovered from an adult in good health. Specimen: peripheral blood, collected on day 0 of AZD1222 vaccination. This CDR3 is CASSLSGLGTEAFF. The CDR3, as DNA: TGTGCCAGCAGTTTATCAGGGCTGGGCACTGAAGCTTTCTTT.